The entry that follows covers one T cell receptor (beta chain) sequence. In the study's own analysis: Using reference gene primer amplification, nucleated cell counts were estimated. The assay was immunoSEQ multiplex PCR, and TCRdb's table has in-frame clones only and misses some. That table furnishes V, J and clone size, whereas the DNA furnished D and trimming. The sample carries some 81,000 clones, 90% to 95% recorded once. These data originate in a study of blood T cell repertoires in COVID-19. Study summary: The study drew acute and convalescent COVID-19 samples from the United States, Italy and Spain. PBMCs, B-cell-depleted T cells, or T cells provided the cDNA or gDNA that made up the material.

The TCR was taken from a human donor with active COVID-19. The donor label of this sample is uncertain. Material for sequencing was peripheral blood.

CDR3 DNA sequence: TGTGCCAGCAGCCGGGGACAGGGGGCGCGGGAGCAGTACTTC. This translates into CASSRGQGAREQYF. The chain carries TRBV5-5 and TRBJ2-7; 12 bases line up with TRBD1. Germline-derived CDR1 and CDR2 are SGHKS and YYEKEE (reference sequence). J lost 7 bases, V lost 4 bases, and 6 bases had no gene match. The CDR3 sequence is 14 residues long.